The T cell receptor (beta chain) under discussion was sequenced for a study of CD8+CD57+ T cells in acquired aplastic anemia. Study as a whole: The sorted CD4+ and CD8+ cells yielded an average around 3.4 ug of DNA. Study-wide results and limits: It was found that roughly 29 CD8+ CDR3 sequences were shared between patients and controls.

CDR3 length: 13 residues. J gave up 6 bases and V 4 bases, and 3 bases lay outside the gene matches. CDR1 is SGHRS and CDR2 is YFSETQ in the germline V gene. Note on this clonotype: The target antigen is unknown.

Both TCR beta VDJ combination and CDR3 sequence profiling were carried out. Genomic DNA was the template for this profiling. MiXCR, run by TCRdb on the reads, gives a single entry per CDR3 protein. Found here are roughly 63,000 distinct CDR3 sequences, roughly half of them singletons; the top ten hold around 8.3%. The sample was sorted CD4+, CD8+, or CD8+CD57+ T cells (not recorded which) from PBMCs. This chain connects TRBV5-1 to TRBJ1-2, with 10 bases identical to TRBD1. The sequence derives from a human donor in good health, serving as a control. The CDR3: CASSMGTGDGYTF. The CDR3 nucleotides read TGCGCCAGCAGCATGGGGACAGGGGATGGCTACACCTTC.